A single sample gave rise to the 32 T cell receptor beta chains below, sequenced in a study of CD8 T cells in Susac syndrome. RNA amounts of roughly 0.5 to 1 ug underwent reverse transcription with random hexamers. TCRdb fed the immunoSEQ multiplex PCR reads into MiXCR, producing one record per CDR3 protein. The profile shows 95,000 to 150,000 distinct CDR3 sequences, 90% to 95% of them singletons. The sample consisted of CD4+ T cells from PBMCs. The receptors come from a human donor in good health.

This chain connects TRBV12-3 or TRBV12-4 to TRBJ2-5; 7 bases map to TRBD2. The ends lost 5 bases at V and 2 bases at J; junction bases unmatched: 14. This CDR3 comprises 17 residues. CDR3 DNA: TGTGCCAGCAGTCCTACCGTAACGGGGGGAGTTCAAGAGACCCAGTACTTC. Translating gives CASSPTVTGGVQETQYF.

This chain uses TRBV20-1 with TRBJ2-1; 11 nucleotides line up with TRBD1. Germline trimming cut 0 bases from V and 4 bases from J; bases unmatched to any gene: 5. In germline, CDR1 is DFQATT, CDR2 SNEGSKA (reference sequence). The length of the CDR3 is 16 residues. The chain's CDR3 is CSARDVGQGAYNEQFF. CDR3 coding DNA: TGCAGTGCTAGAGATGTTGGACAGGGGGCTTACAATGAGCAGTTCTTC.

The chain couples TRBV2 to TRBJ1-3, with unresolved D. Germline CDR1 SNHLY, CDR2 FYNNEI. Trimming left V 2 bases short and J 2 bases short, with 22 bases between. The CDR3 runs 19 residues. The CDR3 protein is CASSERGFRVGNTGNTIYF. DNA for the CDR3: TGTGCCAGCAGTGAACGAGGATTTCGGGTAGGGAACACTGGAAACACCATATATTTT. Using reference TRBV2 and TRBJ1-3 for the parts outside the CDR3, the full variable domain is EPEVTQTPSHQVTQMGQEVILRCVPISNHLYFYWYRQILGQKVEFLVSFYNNEISEKSEIFDDQFSVERPDGSNFTLKIRSTKLEDSAMYFCASSERGFRVGNTGNTIYFGEGSWLTVV.

The chain has TRBV7-9 and TRBJ1-3, with no clear D. Trimming removed 2 bases at V and 4 bases at J, with 6 bases between. CDR1 SEHNR and CDR2 FQNEAQ come from the germline V gene (reference sequence). The CDR3 has 13 residues. CDR3 region: CASSLQSGNTIYF. Written as DNA, the CDR3 is TGTGCCAGCAGCTTACAGTCCGGAAACACCATATATTTT.

This chain joins TRBV27 and TRBJ2-7; 13 nucleotides match TRBD2. With V trimmed by 5 bases and J by 7 bases, 5 bases remained unmatched. Germline V CDR1 and CDR2: MNHEY, SMNVEV (reference sequence). There are 14 residues in the CDR3. The CDR3 nucleotides are TGTGCCAGCAGTCCGGGACTAGCGGGAAAGGAGCAGTACTTC. This sequence encodes CASSPGLAGKEQYF.

The genes are TRBV29-1 and TRBJ2-3; 14 nucleotides align to TRBD2. Germline CDR1 and CDR2: SQVTM and ANQGSEA. V was pared by 5 bases and J by 4 bases, with 5 bases of the junction left unmatched. The CDR3 covers 15 residues. The CDR3 loop is CSVKGLAGEADTQYF. For the CDR3, the DNA is TGCAGCGTTAAGGGACTAGCGGGAGAAGCAGATACGCAGTATTTT.

The chain uses TRBV7-2 and TRBJ2-5; D is perhaps TRBD2 (5 bases). The CDR3 extends over 13 amino acids. The V end was cut by 7 bases, the J end by 5 bases, with 14 bases between. Germline CDR1 is SGHTA and CDR2 is FQGNSA. The chain's CDR3 is CASTTQSGETQYF. The DNA of the CDR3 is TGTGCCAGCACCACTCAATCGGGGGAGACCCAGTACTTC.

The J gene is TRBJ2-4, the V gene TRBV4-1, with 10 bases lining up with TRBD2. This CDR3 contains 18 residues. Germline CDR1 is MGHRA and CDR2 is YSYEKL. The V and J ends lost 1 base and 1 base, in that order; junction bases with no gene match: 7. The CDR3 sequence is CASSQVGLAPGAKNIQYF. CDR3 bases: TGCGCCAGCAGCCAAGTGGGACTAGCGCCCGGGGCCAAAAACATTCAGTACTTC.

The chain links TRBV4-3 to TRBJ2-7; 10 nucleotides align to TRBD2. Per germline, CDR1 LGHNA and CDR2 YSLEER. V shed 2 bases, J shed 6 bases, and the junction held 4 bases outside the gene matches. This CDR3 has 14 residues. CDR3 sequence reads: CASSQTSGTGEQYF. The CDR3 DNA follows: TGCGCCAGCAGCCAAACTAGCGGGACGGGCGAGCAGTACTTC.

This clonotype is a singleton in its sample. V gene TRBV9 combines with J gene TRBJ2-7, with a possible D match to TRBD2 (5 bases). This CDR3 spans 15 amino acids. Per germline, CDR1 SGDLS and CDR2 YYNGEE. Trimming removed 2 bases from V and 2 bases from J, with 14 bases in between. The CDR3 loop is CASSVGDPPTYEQYF. The CDR3 DNA is TGTGCCAGCAGCGTGGGAGACCCGCCCACCTACGAGCAGTACTTC.

V is TRBV6-1 and J is TRBJ1-2; 7 nucleotides align to TRBD1. Trimming took 6 bases from V and 8 from J; bases not matched to a gene: 6. In germline, CDR1 is MNHNS, CDR2 SASEGT. This CDR3 spans 12 amino acids. The CDR3 region is CASRAGGLGYTF. The CDR3 DNA reads TGTGCCAGCAGGGCAGGGGGACTCGGCTACACCTTC.

This chain uses TRBV6-5 with TRBJ1-2; D is unclear. The CDR3 extends over 15 amino acids. Germline CDR1 reads MNHEY; CDR2 reads SVGAGI. Deletions cut 7 bases from V and 8 bases from J, with 23 bases between. CDR3 region: CASTYNRDSLRGYTF. The DNA of the CDR3 is TGTGCCAGCACCTACAACAGAGACTCCCTCCGGGGCTACACCTTC.

The chain carries TRBV11-2 and TRBJ1-1; D is possibly TRBD1 (6 bases). There are 16 residues in the CDR3. V lost 0 bases and J lost 6, with 17 bases in between. In germline, CDR1 is SGHAT, CDR2 FQNNGV. CDR3 protein: CASSLERRGGRAEAFF. The CDR3 DNA reads as TGTGCCAGCAGCTTAGAGAGACGGGGGGGCCGCGCTGAAGCTTTCTTT.

The gene calls are TRBV7-9 and TRBJ2-7, with 7 bases identical to TRBD2. The CDR3 sequence is 15 residues long. Trimming took 5 bases from V and 1 from J; bases not matched to a gene: 8. Per germline, CDR1 SEHNR and CDR2 FQNEAQ (reference sequence). The CDR3 sequence: CASSPRPAGSYEQYF. The CDR3 DNA sequence: TGTGCCAGCAGCCCCCGCCCAGCGGGATCCTACGAGCAGTACTTC.

V and J are TRBV5-1 and TRBJ1-1; D is unclear. Germline V gene data show CDR1 as SGHRS and CDR2 as YFSETQ. Trimming took off 4 bases at V and 1 base at J, with 8 bases between the two ends. The CDR3 spans 13 residues. The DNA of the CDR3 is TGCGCCAGCAGCCCCAGACAGAACACTGAAGCTTTCTTT. This sequence encodes CASSPRQNTEAFF.

The chain has TRBV7-9 and TRBJ2-1; a weak D match, TRBD2 (5 bases). CDR1 is SEHNR, CDR2 FQNEAQ, per germline (reference sequence). The germline V and J ends were trimmed by 0 bases and 7 bases, with 10 bases remaining between them. The CDR3 is 14 residues long. CDR3 sequence: CASSLAGAANEQFF. CDR3 in DNA: TGTGCCAGCAGCTTAGCGGGAGCGGCGAATGAGCAGTTCTTC. The entire variable domain, with the rest obtained from reference TRBV7-9 and TRBJ2-1, is as follows: DTGVSQNPRHKITKRGQNVTFRCDPISEHNRLYWYRQTLGQGPEFLTYFQNEAQLEKSRLLSDRFSAERPKGSFSTLEIQRTEQGDSAMYLCASSLAGAANEQFFGPGTRLTVL.

This chain uses TRBV20-1 with TRBJ1-3; possibly TRBD1 for D (6 bases). Germline CDR1 reads DFQATT; CDR2 reads SNEGSKA (reference sequence). Trimming removed 7 bases at V and 3 bases at J, with 13 bases between. This CDR3 spans 13 amino acids. Here the CDR3 reads CSGTGSGGNTIYF. As DNA, the CDR3 is TGCAGTGGAACAGGGTCGGGTGGAAACACCATATATTTT.

The rearrangement uses TRBV19 and TRBJ2-3, with a weak D call TRBD1 (6 bases). CDR1 is LNHDA and CDR2 is SQIVND in the germline V gene (reference sequence). V dropped 7 bases and J dropped 2 bases, with 16 bases sitting between them. The CDR3 is made up of 15 amino acids. The CDR3, as DNA: TGTGCCAGTAACTCGGACAGATTTTCCACAGATACGCAGTATTTT. It yields the protein CASNSDRFSTDTQYF.

The V gene is TRBV20-1, the J gene TRBJ1-1; 7 nucleotides line up with TRBD1. V was clipped by 5 bases and J by 4 bases; unmatched bases: 4. The CDR3 has 12 residues. CDR1 is DFQATT and CDR2 is SNEGSKA in the germline V gene (reference sequence). The CDR3 DNA is TGCAGTGCTTTGGGACAGCTCACTGAAGCTTTCTTT. Translating it yields CSALGQLTEAFF.

The chain carries TRBV5-1 and TRBJ2-6; tentatively, D is TRBD1 (6 bases). CDR3 length: 15 residues. The germline gives CDR1 SGHRS, CDR2 YFSETQ. Trimming took 2 bases from V and 1 from J, leaving 7 bases between them. The DNA for the CDR3 is TGCGCCAGCAGCTTTACAGGGTCTGGGGCCAACGTCCTGACTTTC. Amino acid sequence: CASSFTGSGANVLTF.

The gene calls are TRBV29-1 and TRBJ1-2; no clear D. CDR1 is SQVTM and CDR2 is ANQGSEA in the germline V gene. V dropped 5 bases and J dropped 0 bases, with 7 bases sitting between them. The CDR3 loop spans 12 amino acids. Written as DNA, the CDR3 is TGCAGCGTTTCAACAACTAACTATGGCTACACCTTC. It is translated as CSVSTTNYGYTF.

The CDR3 nucleotides read TGTGCCAGCAGCACCCGACAGGGGCCCTACGAGCAGTACTTC. Translated: CASSTRQGPYEQYF. This sequence joins TRBV9 and TRBJ2-7, with 8 positions matching TRBD1. Germline V gene lookup returns CDR1 SGDLS and CDR2 YYNGEE. V was pared by 4 bases and J by 2 bases, with 5 bases of the junction left unmatched. The CDR3 totals 14 residues.

The V gene is TRBV20-1, the J gene TRBJ1-2; 9 bases align to TRBD1. Germline assignment: CDR1 DFQATT and CDR2 SNEGSKA (reference sequence). CDR3 length: 15 amino acids. V was clipped by 4 bases and J by 3 bases; unmatched bases: 9. The CDR3 bases are TGCAGTGCTATATCCTACACAGGGGGCGACTATGGCTACACCTTC. This codes for CSAISYTGGDYGYTF.

The chain is built from TRBV19 and TRBJ1-2; tentatively, D is TRBD1 (6 bases). V shed 6 bases and J shed 2 bases, with 19 bases lying between them. Looked up from germline, CDR1 is LNHDA and CDR2 is SQIVND (reference sequence). The CDR3 runs to 16 residues. This CDR3 reads CASRPPGRTANYGYTF. CDR3 nucleotide sequence: TGTGCCAGTAGACCCCCAGGACGGACAGCGAACTATGGCTACACCTTC.

The chain carries TRBV5-4 and TRBJ2-2, with TRBD2 identical over 9 bases. V shed 4 bases, J shed 3 bases, and the junction held 7 bases outside the gene matches. This CDR3 spans 16 amino acids. The germline gives CDR1 SGHNT, CDR2 YYREEE (reference sequence). CDR3 sequence reads: CASSQGASGDTGELFF. The CDR3 nucleotides read TGTGCCAGCAGCCAAGGGGCTAGCGGGGACACCGGGGAGCTGTTTTTT.

The chain uses TRBV5-1 and TRBJ2-7, with TRBD2 matching 12 bases. The junction had 6 bases not matched to a gene; V was cut back by 0 bases and J by 2 bases. Germline V CDR1 and CDR2: SGHRS, YFSETQ. The CDR3 is made up of 17 amino acids. The CDR3 spells CASSLGTSGISTYEQYF. The CDR3 nucleotides are TGCGCCAGCAGCTTGGGGACTAGCGGGATATCCACCTACGAGCAGTACTTC.

This clonotype was seen just once. The V gene is TRBV7-2, the J gene TRBJ2-1, with D maybe TRBD2 (5 bases). Germline CDR1 and CDR2: SGHTA and FQGNSA. Trimming took 2 bases from V and 9 from J, leaving 14 bases between them. The CDR3 runs 14 residues. The CDR3: CASSLITGGGEQFF. The CDR3 nucleotides read TGTGCCAGCAGCTTAATCACGGGTGGAGGTGAGCAGTTCTTC.

The chain carries TRBV6-6 and TRBJ1-1; unclear D gene. This CDR3 spans 14 amino acids. The V gene's germline CDR1 is MNHNY and CDR2 SVGAGI (reference sequence). V shed 3 bases and J shed 4 bases, with 12 bases lying between them. The CDR3 protein is CASSYIREATEAFF. CDR3 in DNA: TGTGCCAGCAGTTATATTAGGGAAGCCACTGAAGCTTTCTTT.

The rearrangement uses TRBV20-1 and TRBJ2-1; 10 bases map to TRBD2. J was trimmed by 6 bases and V by 3 bases; bases with no gene match: 5. CDR3 length: 14 amino acids. CDR1 and CDR2 (germline): DFQATT, SNEGSKA (reference sequence). As DNA, the CDR3 is TGCAGTGCTAGGAGGACTAGCGGCAGCAATGAGCAGTTCTTC. Its translation: CSARRTSGSNEQFF.

V usage is TRBV5-1 and J usage is TRBJ2-2, with 9 bases fitting TRBD1. V shed 2 bases and J 1 base; nucleotides not matched to a gene: 3. The CDR3 loop spans 16 amino acids. CDR1 and CDR2 from the germline V gene are SGHRS and YFSETQ. CDR3 bases: TGCGCCAGCAGCTTCGGACAGGGGAGGAACACCGGGGAGCTGTTTTTT. Translation: CASSFGQGRNTGELFF. Looking up the rest from reference TRBV5-1 and TRBJ2-2 gives the full variable domain: KAGVTQTPRYLIKTRGQQVTLSCSPISGHRSVSWYQQTPGQGLQFLFEYFSETQRNKGNFPGRFSGRQFSNSRSEMNVSTLELGDSALYLCASSFGQGRNTGELFFGEGSRLTVL.

The chain carries TRBV27 and TRBJ1-1; D not resolved. The CDR3 runs to 11 residues. The V end was cut by 6 bases, the J end by 2 bases, with 4 bases between. CDR1 and CDR2 (germline): MNHEY, SMNVEV (reference sequence). CDR3 sequence (DNA): TGTGCCAGCAGGCGAAACACTGAAGCTTTCTTT. Encoded protein: CASRRNTEAFF.

The rearrangement joins TRBV20-1 to TRBJ1-2; TRBD1 agrees at 8 bases. Germline V gives CDR1 DFQATT, CDR2 SNEGSKA (reference sequence). CDR3 length: 14 amino acids. The J segment lost 2 bases and the V segment lost 1 base, leaving 3 bases of the junction unmatched. This CDR3 is CSARVSGGNYGYTF. DNA for the CDR3: TGCAGTGCTAGAGTGTCAGGGGGCAACTATGGCTACACCTTC.